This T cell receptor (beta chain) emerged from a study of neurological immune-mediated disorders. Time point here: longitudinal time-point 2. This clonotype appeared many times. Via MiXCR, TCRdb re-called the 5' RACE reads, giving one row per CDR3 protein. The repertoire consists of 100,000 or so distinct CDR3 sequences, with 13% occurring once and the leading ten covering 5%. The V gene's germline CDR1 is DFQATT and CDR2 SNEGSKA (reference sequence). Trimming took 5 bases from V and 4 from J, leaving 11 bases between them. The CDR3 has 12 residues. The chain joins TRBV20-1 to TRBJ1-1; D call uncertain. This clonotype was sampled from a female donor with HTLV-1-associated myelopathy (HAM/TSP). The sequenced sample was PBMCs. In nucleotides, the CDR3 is TGCAGTGCTCCTAAAGGGTCCACTGAAGCTTTCTTT. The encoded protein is CSAPKGSTEAFF.